This T cell receptor (beta chain) appears in the sequencing data of a study of blood T cell repertoires in COVID-19. Background on the study: COVID-19 samples from acute and convalescent phases originated in the United States, Italy and Spain.

This CDR3 has 11 residues. V was cut by 0 bases and J by 11 bases, with 7 bases left in between. Germline V gives CDR1 MNHEY, CDR2 SVGAGI. Across roughly 25 US areas, participants ranged in age from about 18 to 89 years. Under the authors' procedure: Reference gene primer amplification gave nucleated cell count estimates. Some clones are missing from TCRdb's copy, which holds only in-frame ones; the method was immunoSEQ multiplex PCR. V and J calls and clone size are those listed in that table; D and trimming were worked out from the DNA. Of 400,000 to 550,000 clones in the sample, around 90% are singletons; the top ten hold about 2%. Only a few counts were recorded for this clone.

The sequenced sample consisted of PBMCs or T cells enriched from blood (not recorded which). The rearrangement links TRBV6-5 to TRBJ1-1; D call uncertain. The receptor was derived from a woman aged 18-29 years with acute COVID-19. CDR3 sequence (DNA): TGTGCCAGCAGTTACTCGAGTATTGCTTTCTTT. This codes for CASSYSSIAFF.